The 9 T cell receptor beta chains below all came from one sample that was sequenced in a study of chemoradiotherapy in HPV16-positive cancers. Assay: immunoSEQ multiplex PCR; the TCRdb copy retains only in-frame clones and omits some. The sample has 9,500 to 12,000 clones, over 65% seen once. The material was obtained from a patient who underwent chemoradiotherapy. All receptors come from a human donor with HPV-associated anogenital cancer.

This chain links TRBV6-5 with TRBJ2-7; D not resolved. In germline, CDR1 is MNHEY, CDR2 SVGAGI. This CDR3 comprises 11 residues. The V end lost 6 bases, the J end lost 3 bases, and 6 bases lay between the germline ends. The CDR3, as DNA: TGTGCCAGCAGCGACGACTACGAGCAGTACTTC. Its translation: CASSDDYEQYF.

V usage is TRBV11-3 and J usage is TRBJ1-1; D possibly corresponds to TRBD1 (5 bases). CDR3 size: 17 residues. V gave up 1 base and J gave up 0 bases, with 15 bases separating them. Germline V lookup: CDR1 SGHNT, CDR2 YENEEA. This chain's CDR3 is CASSLGTWGDMNTEAFF. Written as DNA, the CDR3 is TGTGCCAGCAGCTTAGGGACATGGGGGGATATGAACACTGAAGCTTTCTTT.

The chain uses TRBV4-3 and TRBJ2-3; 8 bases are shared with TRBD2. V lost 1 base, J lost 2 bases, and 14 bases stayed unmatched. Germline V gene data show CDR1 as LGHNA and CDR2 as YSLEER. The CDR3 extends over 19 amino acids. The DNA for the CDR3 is TGCGCCAGCAGCCAAGGGGTTAGCGGGGACCTTCTTTCCACAGATACGCAGTATTTT. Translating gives CASSQGVSGDLLSTDTQYF.

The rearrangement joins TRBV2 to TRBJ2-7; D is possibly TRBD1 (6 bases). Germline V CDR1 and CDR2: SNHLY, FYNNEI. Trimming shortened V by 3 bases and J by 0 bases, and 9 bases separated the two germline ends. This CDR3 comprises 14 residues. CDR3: CASSDRGSSYEQYV. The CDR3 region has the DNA TGTGCCAGCAGTGACAGGGGCAGCTCCTACGAGCAGTACGTC.

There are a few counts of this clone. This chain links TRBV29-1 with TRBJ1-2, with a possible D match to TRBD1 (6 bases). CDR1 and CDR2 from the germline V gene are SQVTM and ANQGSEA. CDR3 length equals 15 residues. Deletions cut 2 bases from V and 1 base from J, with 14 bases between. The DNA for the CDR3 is TGCAGCGTTGAAACCGTTACAGGGCTTAACTATGGCTACACCTTC. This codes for CSVETVTGLNYGYTF.

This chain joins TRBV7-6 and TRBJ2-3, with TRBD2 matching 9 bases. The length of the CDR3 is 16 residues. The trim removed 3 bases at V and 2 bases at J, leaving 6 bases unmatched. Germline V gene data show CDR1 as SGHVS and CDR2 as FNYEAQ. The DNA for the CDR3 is TGTGCCAGCAGCTTGGATGTAGCGGGGGACACAGATACGCAGTATTTT. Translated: CASSLDVAGDTDTQYF.

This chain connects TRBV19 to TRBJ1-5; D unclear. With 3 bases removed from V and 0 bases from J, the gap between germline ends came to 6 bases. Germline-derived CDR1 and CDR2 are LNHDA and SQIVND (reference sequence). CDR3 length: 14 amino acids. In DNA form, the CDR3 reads TGTGCCAGTAGTATCGCGGATAGCAATCAGCCCCAGCATTTT. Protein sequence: CASSIADSNQPQHF.

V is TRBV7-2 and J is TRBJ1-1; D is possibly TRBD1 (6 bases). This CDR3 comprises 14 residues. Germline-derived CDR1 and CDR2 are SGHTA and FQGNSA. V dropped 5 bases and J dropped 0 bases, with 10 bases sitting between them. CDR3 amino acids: CASSLRGMNTEAFF. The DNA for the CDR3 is TGTGCCAGCAGCCTCAGGGGTATGAACACTGAAGCTTTCTTT.

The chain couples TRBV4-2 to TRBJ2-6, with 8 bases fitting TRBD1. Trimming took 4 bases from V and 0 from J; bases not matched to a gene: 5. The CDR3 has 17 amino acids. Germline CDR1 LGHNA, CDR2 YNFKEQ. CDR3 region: CASSRGQANSGANVLTF. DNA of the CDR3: TGTGCCAGCAGCCGGGGACAGGCCAACTCTGGGGCCAACGTCCTGACTTTC.